This entry is about one T cell receptor beta chain. No cognate antigen has been identified for it. The sample holds no much larger clone one base away, and base qualities are not on file. The immunoSEQ Assay, a bias-controlled multiplex PCR, was used to amplify TCRbeta CDR3 regions from genomic DNA. The authors' pipeline ran thus. The number of nucleated cells in each sample was estimated from the amplification of reference gene primers within the assay. To quantify the absolute abundance of each unique TCRbeta CDR3 rearrangement, sequence reads were collapsed and filtered. For each sample, productive Simpson clonality was calculated as the square root of Simpson's diversity index across productive rearrangements. TCRdb holds this immuneACCESS table with in-frame rearrangements only. Some clones are missing; in checked studies, unresolved V genes explain under half, and the rest has no known cause. V and J calls and clone size are copied from that table; D and trimming were computed from the DNA. The sample has roughly 150,000 clones on record, 85% to 90% of them singletons. The ten largest clones capture more than 3% of the sample.

This sample was taken from a study of blood T cell repertoires in COVID-19 (dated by TCRdb to the early 2020s). Turning to the overall study: Collaborator samples came from the United States, Italy and Spain and covered acute and convalescent phases of COVID-19. Subjects who had been exposed to COVID-19, were actively infected with it, or had recovered from it provided the deeply sampled blood TCRbeta repertoires that made up the dataset. HLA class I and class II types, where available, came from metadata supplied by the sample provider rather than from assay-based typing. Nearly every sample came with metadata listing a de-identified subject ID, COVID-19 status, age in years and sex. The repertoires were released in a freely available public database meant as a resource for research on the immune response to SARS-CoV-2. The samples were drawn from two sources: the first 160 participants of the ongoing ImmuneRACE study, and 950 to 1,500 subjects contributed by 6 global collaborators. The material from the prospective study consisted of cDNA or gDNA derived from T cells, B-cell-depleted T cells, or PBMCs.

The investigation overall reported the following: The amount of clinical and demographic metadata varied by source and participant and was provided uncurated.

The collaborating institutions used their own protocols to collect whole blood in K2EDTA tubes. For TCRbeta analysis, collaborators shipped samples in one of three forms: frozen whole blood, isolated PBMCs, or DNA extracted from either of those sample types. Trimming removed 0 bases from V and 5 bases from J, leaving 11 bases between the germline ends. The CDR3 runs 15 amino acids, cysteine and phenylalanine included. Only the CDR3 part of the read is kept: 45 bases, read in frame from the first base. CDR1 and CDR2 are read off the germline V gene as LGHNA and YSLEER. The clonotype comes from a woman between 65 and 79 years old with acute or convalescent COVID-19. The chain uses TRBV4-3 and TRBJ1-5; TRBD1 is perhaps the D gene, given 6 matching bases. Sequenced sample: peripheral blood. CDR3 sequence: CASSQDWAGDQPQHF. The nucleotide sequence reads TGCGCCAGCAGCCAAGATTGGGCAGGGGATCAGCCCCAGCATTTT.